This is a list of T cell receptor beta chains from one sample in a study of T cells in Graves' hyperthyroidism and ophthalmopathy. Each CDR3 protein is one row after TCRdb ran MiXCR on the multiplex PCR reads. The table shows more than 500,000 distinct CDR3 sequences, with around 50% occurring only once. Sample: peripheral blood or thyroid tissue (not recorded which). The receptors come from an adult woman with Graves' disease, either hyperthyroidism or ophthalmopathy (not recorded which). The CDR3 runs from the conserved cysteine through the conserved F or W. The D gene is left open where the match is weak. Clone sizes are given selectively: once, few, many, or a class where the clone is expanded.

clone size | J gene | D gene | V gene | CDR3 protein | CDR3 DNA
- | TRBJ1-2 | TRBD1 | TRBV7-9 | CASSDPGQAGYTF | TGTGCCAGCAGCGACCCGGGACAGGCGGGCTACACCTTC
- | TRBJ1-1 | - | TRBV28 | CASSQVTRTGEAFF | TGTGCCAGCAGTCAAGTTACACGAACAGGTGAAGCTTTCTTT
- | TRBJ1-1 | - | TRBV30 | CAWSQRAVNTEAFF | TGTGCCTGGAGCCAAAGGGCGGTTAACACTGAAGCTTTCTTT
few | TRBJ2-7 | - | TRBV7-2 | CASSLVGPSSYEQYF | TGTGCCAGCAGCTTAGTGGGCCCAAGCTCCTACGAGCAGTACTTC
- | TRBJ2-7 | - | TRBV19 | CASSRRPDSYYEQYF | TGTGCCAGTAGTCGGAGGCCAGACAGTTACTACGAGCAGTACTTC
- | TRBJ1-2 | - | TRBV2 | CASRAEVTDRRQNGYTF | TGTGCCAGCAGAGCCGAAGTTACGGACAGAAGACAGAATGGCTACACCTTC
many | TRBJ1-1 | - | TRBV7-9 | CASSKLGGNTEAFF | TGTGCCAGCAGCAAACTCGGGGGGAACACTGAAGCTTTCTTT
- | TRBJ2-7 | TRBD1 | TRBV2 | CASFRDSLIREQYF | TGTGCCAGCTTCCGGGACAGCCTAATTCGCGAGCAGTACTTC
many | TRBJ2-5 | - | TRBV15 | CATSGSSPQETQYF | TGTGCCACCAGCGGATCTAGTCCCCAAGAGACCCAGTACTTC
many | TRBJ1-4 | - | TRBV4-1 | CASSQEGLPNEKLFF | TGCGCCAGCAGCCAAGAGGGACTTCCTAATGAAAAACTGTTTTTT
many | TRBJ2-5 | TRBD1 | TRBV10-3 | CATSDSGTGGAKTQYF | TGTGCCACCAGTGACTCCGGGACAGGGGGCGCGAAGACCCAGTACTTC
- | TRBJ1-1 | - | TRBV5-4 | CASSNGASGRTEAFF | TGTGCCAGCAGCAATGGGGCGTCAGGAAGGACTGAAGCTTTCTTT
- | TRBJ1-2 | - | TRBV5-6 | CASSSAGRNYGYTF | TGTGCCAGCAGCTCGGCGGGGCGAAACTATGGCTACACCTTC
- | TRBJ1-4 | - | TRBV20-1 | CSARTGGGAEKLFF | TGCAGTGCTAGGACAGGTGGGGGAGCTGAAAAACTGTTTTTT
- | TRBJ1-5 | TRBD1 | TRBV20-1 | CSAKTGINQPQHF | TGCAGTGCTAAGACAGGGATTAATCAGCCCCAGCATTTT
few | TRBJ2-2 | - | TRBV20-1 | CSARDPRDFGELFF | TGCAGTGCTAGAGACCCCAGGGATTTCGGGGAGCTGTTTTTT
- | TRBJ1-1 | - | TRBV7-2 | CASDPGQMNTEAFF | TGTGCCAGCGACCCCGGGCAGATGAACACTGAAGCTTTCTTT
- | TRBJ2-5 | - | TRBV20-1 | CSVQNRDLKETQYF | TGCAGTGTACAAAATCGGGACTTGAAAGAGACCCAGTACTTC
once | TRBJ1-5 | TRBD1 | TRBV6-2/TRBV6-3 | CASSLRGQAYGSNRPQHF | TGTGCCAGCAGTCTCCGCGGACAGGCCTATGGTAGCAATCGGCCCCAGCATTTT
- | TRBJ1-6 | - | TRBV27 | CASSLSPPNSPLHF | TGTGCCAGCAGTTTATCCCCACCCAATTCACCCCTCCACTTT
- | TRBJ2-1 | - | TRBV10-2 | CASSELNEQFF | TGTGCCAGCAGTGAGCTCAATGAGCAGTTCTTC
many | TRBJ1-5 | TRBD1 | TRBV19 | CASSPGQVNQPQHF | TGTGCCAGTAGTCCGGGACAGGTTAACCAGCCCCAGCATTTT
many | TRBJ1-1 | TRBD1 | TRBV4-3 | CASSQAPGGTEAFF | TGCGCCAGCAGCCAAGCCCCAGGGGGCACTGAAGCTTTCTTT
many | TRBJ1-1 | - | TRBV5-1 | CASSWGGGPSTEAFF | TGCGCCAGCAGCTGGGGTGGGGGTCCCAGCACTGAAGCTTTCTTT
once | TRBJ1-2 | - | TRBV24-1 | CATSDSGLGHYGYTF | TGTGCCACCAGTGATTCAGGACTGGGGCACTATGGCTACACCTTC
once | TRBJ2-2 | - | TRBV15 | CAASYSVGTGELFF | TGTGCCGCCAGCTATTCCGTGGGAACCGGGGAGCTGTTTTTT
few | TRBJ1-4 | - | TRBV25-1 | CASSVQGSGEKLFF | TGTGCCAGCAGTGTACAGGGATCAGGTGAAAAACTGTTTTTT
- | TRBJ2-7 | TRBD2 | TRBV29-1 | CSVGTGGEYEQYF | TGCAGCGTTGGAACGGGGGGGGAATACGAGCAGTACTTC
- | TRBJ1-1 | - | TRBV2 | CASSERQVNPSAFF | TGTGCCAGCAGTGAACGGCAGGTTAATCCCTCAGCTTTCTTT
many | TRBJ1-6 | TRBD1 | TRBV29-1 | CSVQGTANSPLHF | TGCAGCGTTCAGGGGACAGCTAATTCACCCCTCCACTTT
few | TRBJ2-7 | - | TRBV5-1 | CASRKRENGEQYF | TGCGCCAGCCGCAAGAGGGAAAATGGCGAGCAGTACTTC
once | TRBJ2-7 | - | TRBV20-1 | CSARASAYEQYF | TGCAGTGCTAGAGCTTCAGCGTACGAGCAGTACTTC
many | TRBJ1-1 | - | TRBV20-1 | CSAREPVTEAFF | TGCAGTGCTAGAGAGCCAGTCACTGAAGCTTTCTTT
many | TRBJ1-1 | - | TRBV18 | CASSPPSTGNTEAFF | TGTGCCAGCTCACCACCTTCGACGGGGAACACTGAAGCTTTCTTT
many | TRBJ1-6 | - | TRBV2 | CASSEWVNSPLHF | TGTGCCAGCAGTGAATGGGTCAATTCACCCCTCCACTTT
- | TRBJ2-7 | TRBD1 | TRBV7-9 | CASRSRTGVNGQYF | TGTGCCAGCAGATCCCGGACAGGAGTAAACGGGCAGTACTTC